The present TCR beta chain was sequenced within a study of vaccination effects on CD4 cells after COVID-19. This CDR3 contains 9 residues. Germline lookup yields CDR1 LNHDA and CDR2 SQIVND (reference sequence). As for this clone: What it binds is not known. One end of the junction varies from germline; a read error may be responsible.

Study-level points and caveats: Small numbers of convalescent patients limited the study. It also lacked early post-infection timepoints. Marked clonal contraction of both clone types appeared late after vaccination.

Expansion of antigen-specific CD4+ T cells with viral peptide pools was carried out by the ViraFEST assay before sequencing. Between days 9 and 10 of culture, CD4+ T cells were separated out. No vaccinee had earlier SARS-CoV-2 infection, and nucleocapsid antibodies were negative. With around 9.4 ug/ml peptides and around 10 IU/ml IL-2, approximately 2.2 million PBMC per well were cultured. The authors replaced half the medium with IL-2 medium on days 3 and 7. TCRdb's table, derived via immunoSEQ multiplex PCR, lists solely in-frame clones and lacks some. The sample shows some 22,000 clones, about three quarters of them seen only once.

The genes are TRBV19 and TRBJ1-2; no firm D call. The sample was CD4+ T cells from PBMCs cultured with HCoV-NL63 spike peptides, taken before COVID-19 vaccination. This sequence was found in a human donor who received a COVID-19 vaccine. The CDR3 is CASRPEDIF. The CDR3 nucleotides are TGTGCCAGTCGGCCTGAAGATATCTTC.